Listed below are T cell receptor beta chains from one sample, sequenced in a study of shared clonotypes between healthy human individuals. Some clones are missing from TCRdb's copy, which holds only in-frame ones; the method was immunoSEQ multiplex PCR. Found here are under 1,100,000 clones, around four fifths of them singletons; the top ten hold about 1.4%. Sequencing was performed on memory CD4+ T cells sorted from blood. The receptor source for this set is a young man in good health. Both conserved end residues are trimmed from each CDR3. Each record gives: D gene, V gene, CDR3 protein. A D gene is named only where the DNA matches it firmly.

>TRBD1|TRBV18
ASSPPGQGSTPLH
>.|TRBV5-6
ASSLADGNGYT
>.|TRBV18
ASSQNRDTAPQQY
>.|TRBV10-2
ASSDRTYEQY
>.|TRBV30
AWSVVRGYEQY
>.|TRBV30
AWIALGGAAGEKLF
>TRBD2|TRBV6-5
ASKREGQETQY
>.|TRBV10-1
ASSDRAAGELF
>.|TRBV5-1
ASSPYRDRPYEQY
>TRBD2|TRBV19
ASSTISGRATDEQF
>TRBD1|TRBV5-1
ASSLGDRDMGEQY
>.|TRBV19
ASSIEPNGTPLH
>TRBD1|TRBV27
ASSPMDRGLRGEETQY
>TRBD2|TRBV4-3
ASSQEGLAGYNEQF
>.|TRBV5-6
ASRLLALPGTGELF
>.|TRBV6-6
ASSSSKGKMNTEAF
>.|TRBV2
ASTGGVEETQY
>.|TRBV7-2
ASSRNLWGETQY
>TRBD1|TRBV7-8
ASSLGQGGSKEQY
>.|TRBV28
ASSPPRQSGNTIY
>TRBD1|TRBV7-2
ASSSYSGTGLGYT
>.|TRBV11-2
ASSLSGHKGNTIY
>TRBD2|TRBV10-1
ASSESTSGGTDTQY
>.|TRBV7-2
ASSLSASYNSPLH
>.|TRBV5-6
ASSLLHVYGYT
>TRBD1|TRBV27
ASSYGTGRETQY
>.|TRBV5-1
ASSLAIGEQY
>.|TRBV5-1
ASSEGGLGETQY
>TRBD1|TRBV5-1
ASRPGTGRNTQY
>.|TRBV23-1
ASSQSWGRHIYNEQF
>.|TRBV20-1
SARRLTEAF
>TRBD1|TRBV25-1
ARLGQGADEQY
>TRBD1|TRBV28
ASSIWDRWGSTPYEQY
>TRBD2|TRBV5-4
ASSLEASGGWETQY
>TRBD1|TRBV7-9
ASSLGGGINEKLF
>.|TRBV5-1
ASTHGGANTEAF
>TRBD1|TRBV6-1
ASSGQGAPGELF
>.|TRBV27
ASVGAMNTEAF
>.|TRBV7-2
ASSLVSTAYNEQF
>TRBD1|TRBV5-1
ASSSGNRGSYEQY
>.|TRBV2
ASTPGRSYNEQF
>TRBD2|TRBV7-2
ASSRPSGVSSYEQY
>.|TRBV7-6
ASSYISDMNTEAF
>TRBD1|TRBV29-1
SAQQGATYEQY
>.|TRBV30
AWCTGFGETQY
>TRBD2|TRBV18
ASSPPGQRGGNTQY
>TRBD2|TRBV13
ASSLHGTSGVDTQY
>TRBD1|TRBV28
ASSLRGQGDGYT
>TRBD1|TRBV11-2
ASSFTGGTEAF